These T cell receptor beta chains were read from a single sample in a study of tumor and adjacent non-tumor tissue in lung cancer. One entry per CDR3 protein, called by TCRdb with MiXCR from the multiplex PCR reads. In the table there are roughly 200,000 distinct CDR3 sequences, around 70% of which are singletons. The sample taken for sequencing was lung tumor tissue. The receptors shown here come from a man aged 55 to 70 with non-small cell lung cancer. The CDR3 runs from the conserved cysteine through the conserved F or W. D genes are given only for firm matches. For some rows the clone size is stated as once, few or many, or as a class when expanded; others skip it.

TRBD1	few	TRBJ2-7	TRBV28	CATGDSFYEQYF	TGTGCCACCGGGGACAGTTTCTACGAGCAGTACTTC
.	.	TRBJ2-1	TRBV28	CASSFGQVQGNEQFF	TGTGCCAGCAGTTTCGGCCAGGTTCAAGGAAATGAGCAGTTCTTC
TRBD1	.	TRBJ2-3	TRBV11-1	CASSYTQGQGIGSDTQYF	TGTGCAAGCAGCTACACGCAGGGACAGGGGATCGGATCAGATACGCAGTATTTT
TRBD2	large	TRBJ2-3	TRBV20-1	CSAGTSGKSDTQYF	TGCAGTGCTGGGACTAGCGGGAAATCAGATACGCAGTATTTT
TRBD1	.	TRBJ1-5	TRBV7-9	CASSPTGDQPQHF	TGTGCCAGCAGCCCAACAGGGGACCAGCCCCAGCATTTT
.	many	TRBJ2-1	TRBV4-3	CASSQGGQGVPSDEQFF	TGCGCCAGCAGCCAAGGGGGTCAGGGAGTGCCCAGCGATGAGCAGTTCTTC
.	.	TRBJ1-6	TRBV4-1	CASSQEGMGLGSPLHF	TGCGCCAGCAGCCAAGAAGGGATGGGGCTGGGATCACCCCTCCACTTT
.	.	TRBJ2-5	TRBV18	CASSPQQQETQYF	TGTGCCAGCTCACCACAACAGCAAGAGACCCAGTACTTC
.	.	TRBJ2-7	TRBV28	CASSYDGRPYEQYF	TGTGCCAGCAGTTACGACGGCCGTCCCTACGAGCAGTACTTC
.	.	TRBJ2-7	TRBV6-5	CASSMNPFGSSYDQYF	TGTGCCAGCAGTATGAATCCCTTCGGCTCATCCTACGATCAGTACTTC
.	.	TRBJ2-1	TRBV7-3	CASSRTGGQRNEQFF	TGTGCCAGCAGCCGGACTGGCGGACAGAGAAATGAGCAGTTCTTC
.	.	TRBJ2-1	TRBV4-2	CASSLLRDPNNEQCF	TGTGCCAGCAGCCTCCTCCGGGACCCTAACAATGAGCAGTGCTTC
.	.	TRBJ1-1	TRBV6-6	CASSYSKGRGASGATKAFF	TGTGCCAGCAGTTACTCGAAGGGACGGGGGGCGAGTGGGGCCACTAAAGCTTTCTTT
TRBD2	.	TRBJ2-2	TRBV11-2	CASSLMVPTSGNTGELFF	TGTGCCAGCAGCTTAATGGTCCCGACTAGCGGAAACACCGGGGAGCTGTTTTTT
.	.	TRBJ1-2	TRBV11-2	CACSTRQGIGGYTF	TGTGCCTGCAGCACCCGTCAGGGAATAGGGGGCTACACCTTC
.	.	TRBJ2-3	TRBV20-1	CSAGRQDTDTQYF	TGCAGTGCTGGTCGGCAAGACACAGATACGCAGTATTTT
.	once	TRBJ2-7	TRBV20-1	CSLAPPGRRDKQYF	TGCAGCCTAGCCCCTCCGGGTCGTAGAGACAAGCAATACTTC
TRBD1	many	TRBJ2-1	TRBV11-3	CASSLIQGSEQFF	TGTGCCAGCAGCCTGATACAGGGGAGCGAGCAGTTCTTC
.	.	TRBJ2-3	TRBV11-3	CASSLGLRTHTQYF	TGTGCCAGCAGCTTAGGACTGCGCACACATACTCAGTATTTT
TRBD1	.	TRBJ2-1	TRBV12-5	CISGLGLGTGGSEQFF	TGTATTAGTGGTTTGGGGCTGGGGACAGGGGGCAGTGAGCAGTTCTTC
.	once	TRBJ2-5	TRBV20-1	CGADRDQFFQAQYF	TGCGGTGCGGACCGGGACCAGTTTTTTCAGGCCCAGTACTTC
TRBD2	.	TRBJ2-7	TRBV29-1	CSVGELAGYEQYF	TGCAGCGTTGGAGAGCTAGCGGGCTACGAGCAGTACTTC
.	.	TRBJ2-3	TRBV20-1	CSADGIAWTSTDTQYF	TGCAGTGCAGATGGAATAGCCTGGACTAGCACAGATACGCAGTATTTT
TRBD2	few	TRBJ2-7	TRBV20-1	CSARDRQGGAYEQYF	TGCAGTGCTAGAGATCGGCAGGGAGGGGCCTACGAGCAGTACTTC
.	many	TRBJ1-1	TRBV11-3	CASSLSPGAGTEAFF	TGTGCCAGCAGCTTAAGTCCAGGGGCGGGTACTGAAGCTTTCTTT
.	.	TRBJ2-3	TRBV4-1	CAISRDDSIFGTDTQYF	TGCGCCATCAGCCGAGACGATTCCATATTTGGCACAGATACGCAGTATTTT
.	once	TRBJ2-1	TRBV7-9	CASSLGGRRGNEQFF	TGTGCCAGCAGCTTAGGTGGACGTAGGGGCAATGAGCAGTTCTTC
TRBD2	many	TRBJ2-3	TRBV10-1	CASSESRTSGTGTDTQYF	TGCGCCAGCAGTGAGTCGCGGACTAGCGGGACGGGCACAGATACGCAGTATTTT
.	.	TRBJ2-7	TRBV4-2	CASSQDLDSYEQYF	TGTGCCAGCAGCCAAGATCTCGACTCCTACGAGCAGTACTTC
TRBD2	.	TRBJ2-7	TRBV4-3	CASSQESSGSIHEQYF	TGCGCCAGCAGCCAAGAATCTAGCGGGAGTATCCACGAGCAGTACTTC
TRBD1	.	TRBJ2-4	TRBV20-1	CSALPGTEWDTQYF	TGCAGTGCTCTCCCTGGGACAGAGTGGGACACTCAGTACTTC
TRBD1	many	TRBJ2-7	TRBV30	CAWKNGQGAYEQYF	TGTGCCTGGAAAAACGGACAGGGGGCCTACGAGCAGTACTTC
.	many	TRBJ2-7	TRBV20-1	CSARDPTFYEQYF	TGCAGTGCTAGAGATCCGACATTCTACGAGCAGTACTTC
.	.	TRBJ1-2	TRBV4-1	CASSQFLSPVSSDYVYTF	TGCGCCAGCAGCCAATTTCTCTCTCCAGTTAGCTCCGACTATGTCTACACCTTC
.	.	TRBJ1-5	TRBV28	CASSLCWGRVCNQPQHF	TGTGCCAGCAGTTTATGCTGGGGCAGGGTTTGCAATCAGCCCCAGCATTTT
.	few	TRBJ1-5	TRBV28	CASSFEGQGRQPQHF	TGTGCCAGCAGTTTTGAAGGGCAGGGAAGACAGCCCCAGCATTTT
.	.	TRBJ1-4	TRBV7-9	CASSLDLGGMNEKLFF	TGTGCCAGCAGCTTAGATCTTGGGGGAATGAATGAAAAACTGTTTTTT
TRBD1	.	TRBJ2-5	TRBV20-1	CSAPDRIQGGETQYF	TGCAGTGCCCCCGATCGGATACAGGGGGGAGAGACCCAGTACTTC